One sample yielded the 23 T cell receptor beta chains listed below, sequenced in a study of beta chain features in type 1 diabetes. The whole isolated RNA underwent reverse transcription, so sequencing captured expressed TCRB transcripts. Sequenced by immunoSEQ multiplex PCR; TCRdb stores in-frame clones only, minus some. Here the sample spans just over 450,000 clones, approximately 30% being singletons. The sample taken for sequencing was naive CD4+ T cells from blood. All receptors come from a man aged 18 to 29 in good health.

This clone was observed a few times. The chain has TRBV15 and TRBJ2-2; no clear D gene. The germline V gene encodes CDR1 LNHNV and CDR2 YYDKDF (reference sequence). The V end was cut by 0 bases, the J end by 4 bases, with 12 bases between. The CDR3 is 16 residues long. The CDR3 nucleotides are TGTGCCACCAGCAGAGATCATCCGCTGGGCACCGGGGAGCTGTTTTTT. As protein: CATSRDHPLGTGELFF.

The chain employs TRBV7-9 and TRBJ2-1; no definite D call. V was trimmed by 6 bases and J by 3 bases, leaving 12 bases between them. This CDR3 region has 14 residues. CDR1 SEHNR and CDR2 FQNEAQ come from the germline V gene (reference sequence). CDR3 region: CASRKASGYNEQFF. As DNA, the CDR3 is TGTGCCAGCAGGAAAGCGTCTGGCTACAATGAGCAGTTCTTC.

There are a few counts of this clone. The V gene is TRBV2, the J gene TRBJ2-3; D is ambiguous. Deletions cut 5 bases from V and 3 bases from J, with 9 bases between. The CDR3 has 13 amino acids. Per the germline V gene, CDR1 is SNHLY and CDR2 is FYNNEI. The CDR3 spells CASSRQETDTQYF. In nucleotides, the CDR3 is TGTGCCAGCAGTCGTCAGGAGACAGATACGCAGTATTTT.

This clone was observed a handful of times. The rearrangement joins TRBV20-1 to TRBJ2-1; D gene unclear. The CDR3 contains 11 residues. V was clipped by 3 bases and J by 7 bases, with 7 bases between them. Germline CDR1 and CDR2: DFQATT and SNEGSKA (reference sequence). DNA for the CDR3: TGCAGTGCTAGCGAACGGAATGAGCAGTTCTTC. Its translation: CSASERNEQFF.

The chain links TRBV18 to TRBJ1-1; 7 bases match TRBD1. CDR1 and CDR2 from the germline V gene are KGHSH and LQKENI. The CDR3 has 14 amino acids. The junction had 6 bases not matched to a gene; V was cut back by 0 bases and J by 8 bases. The CDR3 loop reads CASSPPRDRAEAFF. CDR3 bases: TGTGCCAGCTCACCACCGAGAGACAGGGCAGAAGCTTTCTTT. Looking up the rest from reference TRBV18 and TRBJ1-1 gives the full variable domain: NAGVMQNPRHLVRRRGQEARLRCSPMKGHSHVYWYRQLPEEGLKFMVYLQKENIIDESGMPKERFSAEFPKEGPSILRIQQVVRGDSAAYFCASSPPRDRAEAFFGQGTRLTVV.

This rearrangement joins TRBV28 to TRBJ2-1; D remains ambiguous. Deletions cut 6 bases from V and 2 bases from J, with 5 bases between. The CDR3 loop spans 12 amino acids. Germline V gene lookup returns CDR1 MDHEN and CDR2 SYDVKM. The DNA of the CDR3 is TGTGCCAGCAGAGATACCTACAATGAGCAGTTCTTC. It yields the protein CASRDTYNEQFF.

To note about this clone: Other DNA sequences of this sample code for an identical CDR3. V gene TRBV30 combines with J gene TRBJ2-5; 9 bases map to TRBD1. After removal of 2 bases from V and 2 bases from J, the junction contained 3 bases not matched to a gene. The CDR3 is made up of 14 amino acids. Per the germline V gene, CDR1 is GTSNPN and CDR2 is SVGIG (reference sequence). CDR3 sequence reads: CAWSRGTGQETQYF. CDR3 nucleotide sequence: TGTGCCTGGAGTAGGGGGACAGGGCAAGAGACCCAGTACTTC.

The CDR3 loop reads CASSTQPDTQYF. The CDR3 nucleotides read TGTGCCAGCAGCACTCAACCAGATACGCAGTATTTT. This chain connects TRBV5-4 to TRBJ2-3, with D unresolved. The CDR3 covers 12 residues. The V end was cut by 4 bases, the J end by 4 bases, with 7 bases between. Germline V CDR1 and CDR2: SGHNT, YYREEE (reference sequence). The full variable domain, in which reference TRBV5-4 and TRBJ2-3 provide the parts outside the CDR3, is ETGVTQSPTHLIKTRGQQVTLRCSSQSGHNTVSWYQQALGQGPQFIFQYYREEENGRGNFPPRFSGLQFPNYSSELNVNALELDDSALYLCASSTQPDTQYFGPGTRLTVL.

J is TRBJ2-5 and V is TRBV7-2, with 10 bases that match TRBD2. There are 15 residues in the CDR3. The germline gives CDR1 SGHTA, CDR2 FQGNSA. The V and J ends lost 1 base and 3 bases, in that order; junction bases with no gene match: 2. The CDR3, as DNA: TGTGCCAGCAGCTTAGTGGGGACTAGCGAAGAGACCCAGTACTTC. It translates to CASSLVGTSEETQYF. Looking up the rest from reference TRBV7-2 and TRBJ2-5 gives the full variable domain: GAGVSQSPSNKVTEKGKDVELRCDPISGHTALYWYRQSLGQGLEFLIYFQGNSAPDKSGLPSDRFSAERTGGSVSTLTIQRTQQEDSAVYLCASSLVGTSEETQYFGPGTRLLVL.

This chain uses TRBV5-1 with TRBJ2-7; 9 nucleotides agree with TRBD2. Germline trimming cut 0 bases from V and 2 bases from J; bases unmatched to any gene: 3. This CDR3 is built from 15 residues. Germline lookup yields CDR1 SGHRS and CDR2 YFSETQ. CDR3 in DNA: TGCGCCAGCAGCTTGGGAGCTAGCGGGACCTACGAGCAGTACTTC. It encodes CASSLGASGTYEQYF.

This chain uses TRBV9 with TRBJ2-3; no clear D gene. From germline, CDR1 is SGDLS and CDR2 YYNGEE. The CDR3 is made up of 15 amino acids. Trimming took 2 bases from V and 0 from J, leaving 10 bases between them. The CDR3: CASSVGISSTDTQYF. DNA of the CDR3: TGTGCCAGCAGCGTTGGAATCTCTAGCACAGATACGCAGTATTTT.

About this clone: Other DNA sequences within the sample encode an identical CDR3. The chain employs TRBV30 and TRBJ2-7; no clear D. The CDR3 extends over 11 amino acids. Per the germline V gene, CDR1 is GTSNPN and CDR2 is SVGIG (reference sequence). V lost 3 bases and J 1 base, leaving 4 bases between the germline ends. The CDR3 is CAWRGSYEQYF. The DNA of the CDR3 is TGTGCCTGGAGGGGTTCCTACGAGCAGTACTTC.

This clone was picked up a small number of times. The rearrangement joins TRBV9 to TRBJ2-1; 16 bases match TRBD2. This CDR3 contains 17 residues. Germline CDR1 and CDR2: SGDLS and YYNGEE. V shed 4 bases and J 10 bases; nucleotides not matched to a gene: 11. CDR3 amino acids: CASSKREGLAGGYEQFF. The CDR3, as DNA: TGTGCCAGCAGCAAAAGGGAGGGACTAGCGGGAGGGTACGAGCAGTTCTTC.

This clone came up once. This chain uses TRBV9 with TRBJ2-3; 7 bases map to TRBD1. Germline V gives CDR1 SGDLS, CDR2 YYNGEE. Unmatched junction bases numbered 3, after V lost 0 bases and J lost 2 bases. CDR3 length: 15 amino acids. The CDR3 region is CASSVVGQTTDTQYF. The CDR3, as DNA: TGTGCCAGCAGCGTAGTGGGACAGACCACAGATACGCAGTATTTT.

V gene TRBV7-9 combines with J gene TRBJ2-1; TRBD2 matches 10 bases. The CDR3 has 19 amino acids. V lost 4 bases, J lost 0 bases, and 12 bases stayed unmatched. CDR1 and CDR2 from the germline V gene are SEHNR and FQNEAQ (reference sequence). This CDR3 reads CASSSTGVTSGTSYNEQFF. CDR3 DNA: TGTGCCAGCAGCTCCACAGGGGTTACTAGCGGGACCTCCTACAATGAGCAGTTCTTC.

This clone has only one observation. V usage is TRBV11-2 and J usage is TRBJ1-2; D call uncertain. CDR3 length: 14 residues. V was clipped by 5 bases and J by 4 bases, with 14 bases between them. Germline V CDR1 and CDR2: SGHAT, FQNNGV. The CDR3 sequence is CASSPLGSGYGYTF. The CDR3 nucleotides read TGTGCCAGCAGCCCACTCGGGTCGGGCTATGGCTACACCTTC. The entire variable domain, with the rest obtained from reference TRBV11-2 and TRBJ1-2, is as follows: EAGVAQSPRYKIIEKRQSVAFWCNPISGHATLYWYQQILGQGPKLLIQFQNNGVVDDSQLPKDRFSAERLKGVDSTLKIQPAKLEDSAVYLCASSPLGSGYGYTFGSGTRLTVV.

Concerning this clone: The junction departs from the called germline gene at one end, perhaps through a read error. The V gene is TRBV7-7, the J gene TRBJ2-1; TRBD2 matches at 11 bases. This CDR3 spans 15 amino acids. Germline V gene sequence: CDR1 SSHAT, CDR2 FNYEAQ (reference sequence). The CDR3 is CASSPGTSGVKEQFF. For the CDR3, the DNA is TGTGCTAGCAGCCCCGGGACTAGCGGCGTCAAGGAGCAGTTCTTC. Looking up the rest from reference TRBV7-7 and TRBJ2-1 gives the full variable domain: GAGVSQSPRYKVTKRGQDVTLRCDPISSHATLYWYQQALGQGPEFLTYFNYEAQPDKSGLPSDRFSAERPEGSISTLTIQRTEQRDSAMYRCASSPGTSGVKEQFFGPGTRLTVL.

The chain carries TRBV14 and TRBJ2-1; 13 bases align to TRBD2. CDR1 SGHDN and CDR2 FVKESK come from the germline V gene. V shed 4 bases and J 2 bases; nucleotides not matched to a gene: 5. CDR3 length: 17 residues. The CDR3 DNA sequence: TGTGCCAGCAGCCCCGGACTAGCGGGAGAGACCTACAATGAGCAGTTCTTC. Translated: CASSPGLAGETYNEQFF.

This chain's CDR3 is CAWRGDTSNYGYTF. CDR3 nucleotides: TGTGCCTGGAGGGGGGACACTTCTAACTATGGCTACACCTTC. The J gene is TRBJ1-2, the V gene TRBV30; D is perhaps TRBD1 (6 bases). The germline V gene encodes CDR1 GTSNPN and CDR2 SVGIG (reference sequence). This CDR3 is 14 amino acids long. Trimming pared 3 bases from V and 0 bases from J, leaving 11 bases between.

The chain recombines TRBV18 with TRBJ2-3; possibly TRBD2 for D (5 bases). The germline V and J ends were trimmed by 2 bases and 2 bases, with 8 bases remaining between them. Germline V gene data show CDR1 as KGHSH and CDR2 as LQKENI. The CDR3 is made up of 14 amino acids. CDR3 coding DNA: TGTGCCAGCTCACCAGGAGGAACCACAGATACGCAGTATTTT. Its protein is CASSPGGTTDTQYF.

This chain joins TRBV29-1 and TRBJ1-2; D is perhaps TRBD1 (5 bases). This CDR3 has 12 residues. Trimming stripped 5 bases from V and 4 bases from J, with 11 bases between. Germline-derived CDR1 and CDR2 are SQVTM and ANQGSEA. DNA for the CDR3: TGCAGCGTTTCGACAGATCTCTATGGCTACACCTTC. Translated: CSVSTDLYGYTF.

The chain employs TRBV5-4 and TRBJ2-3; D perhaps matches TRBD2 (6 bases). Trimming removed 4 bases from V and 3 bases from J, with 18 bases in between. The CDR3 consists of 16 residues. In germline, CDR1 is SGHNT, CDR2 YYREEE (reference sequence). DNA for the CDR3: TGTGCCAGCAGCCCCGCGGGCGGAGGGGAGACAGATACGCAGTATTTT. This encodes CASSPAGGGETDTQYF.

The chain combines TRBV7-8 with TRBJ2-1, with D maybe TRBD2 (6 bases). The CDR3 contains 13 residues. CDR1 SGHVS and CDR2 FQNEAQ come from the germline V gene. Trimming left V 6 bases short and J 3 bases short, with 9 bases between. The CDR3: CASRAGIYNEQFF. CDR3 sequence (DNA): TGTGCCAGCAGGGCGGGAATCTACAATGAGCAGTTCTTC.